Below, 5 T cell receptor beta chains from the same sample are listed, as sequenced in a study of blood T cell repertoires in COVID-19. Generated by immunoSEQ multiplex PCR, the TCRdb table keeps only in-frame clones and is missing some. The sample lists about 240,000 clones; 70% to 90% were seen once. The sequencing input was peripheral blood. Receptors were obtained from a man aged 50 to 59 with COVID-19, enrolled during active disease.

This rearrangement joins TRBV9 to TRBJ1-2; TRBD1 matches 9 bases. Losses at the gene ends were 4 bases for V and 8 bases for J; bases not matched to a gene: 12. The V gene's germline CDR1 is SGDLS and CDR2 YYNGEE. The CDR3 is made up of 15 amino acids. The CDR3 spells CASSPRGDRGGGYTF. In DNA, the CDR3 is TGTGCCAGCAGCCCACGTGGTGACAGGGGGGGCGGCTACACCTTC. Using reference TRBV9 and TRBJ1-2 for the parts outside the CDR3, the full variable domain is DSGVTQTPKHLITATGQRVTLRCSPRSGDLSVYWYQQSLDQGLQFLIQYYNGEERAKGNILERFSAQQFPDLHSELNLSSLELGDSALYFCASSPRGDRGGGYTFGSGTRLTVV.

V gene TRBV3-1 (or the pseudogene TRBV3-2) combines with J gene TRBJ2-1, with D tentatively TRBD1 (6 bases). V was trimmed by 0 bases and J by 1 base, leaving 13 bases between them. Germline V lookup: CDR1 LGHDT, CDR2 YNNKEL (reference sequence). This CDR3 has 17 amino acids. The CDR3 DNA reads TGTGCCAGCAGCCAAGATCCAACAGGGAAATCCTACAATGAGCAGTTCTTC. Protein product: CASSQDPTGKSYNEQFF.

The rearrangement uses TRBV5-1 and TRBJ2-7; D is possibly TRBD2 (6 bases). V was pared by 3 bases and J by 5 bases, with 21 bases between. CDR3 size: 16 residues. CDR1 and CDR2 from the germline V gene are SGHRS and YFSETQ. CDR3 residues: CASSSRPGFGGDEQYF. The CDR3, as DNA: TGCGCCAGCAGCTCGCGACCGGGCTTCGGAGGGGACGAGCAGTACTTC.

This sequence joins TRBV4-1 and TRBJ1-2; 9 bases match TRBD1. Germline CDR1 and CDR2: MGHRA and YSYEKL. The V and J ends lost 1 base and 7 bases, in that order; junction bases with no gene match: 1. The CDR3 consists of 13 residues. Here the CDR3 reads CASSQGTGVGYTF. The CDR3 DNA is TGCGCCAGCAGCCAAGGGACAGGGGTTGGCTACACCTTC.

The rearrangement uses TRBV3-1 (or the pseudogene TRBV3-2) and TRBJ2-5; 7 bases map to TRBD1. The CDR3 totals 17 residues. Germline CDR1 is LGHDT and CDR2 is YNNKEL (reference sequence). The V segment lost 4 bases and the J segment 1 base; nucleotides outside the gene matches: 12. The CDR3: CASSPFGTGQLQETQYF. The CDR3 DNA sequence: TGTGCCAGCAGCCCATTCGGAACGGGACAGCTCCAAGAGACCCAGTACTTC.